The 14 T cell receptor beta chains below were found in one sample sequenced in a study of blood T cell repertoires in COVID-19 (TCRdb year 2020). To prepare the library, the immunoSEQ multiplex PCR assay was applied. TCRdb obtained this table from immuneACCESS and retained in-frame rearrangements with V and J assigned. These tables miss some clones; where compared with another copy, unresolved V genes account for less than half of the shortfall, and the remainder is unexplained. This sample is represented by approximately 250,000 clones; 75% to 85% of them were singletons. In total, the top ten clones hold around 5.5% of the sample. Sequences were obtained from peripheral blood. These receptors were collected from a human donor in a cohort sampled during active COVID-19.

The rearrangement uses TRBV6-5 and TRBJ2-7; no clear D. Germline V gives CDR1 MNHEY, CDR2 SVGAGI. V was shortened by 4 bases and J by 6 bases, with 7 bases between the two germline ends. CDR3 length: 11 amino acids. CDR3: CASSSPGEQYF. The CDR3 DNA reads TGTGCCAGCAGTTCCCCCGGCGAGCAGTACTTC.

The V and J genes are TRBV18 and TRBJ2-2, with D hard to call. Trimming removed 3 bases at V and 4 bases at J, with 9 bases between. The CDR3 runs 14 residues. Germline V gene data show CDR1 as KGHSH and CDR2 as LQKENI. The CDR3 sequence is CASSPRLPTGELFF. The CDR3 DNA sequence: TGTGCCAGCTCACCGAGGCTACCCACCGGGGAGCTGTTTTTT.

This chain links TRBV19 with TRBJ2-1; D unclear. V shed 8 bases and J shed 5 bases, with 10 bases lying between them. Germline V gives CDR1 LNHDA, CDR2 SQIVND (reference sequence). CDR3 length equals 12 residues. This CDR3 reads CASHGINNEQFF. In nucleotides, the CDR3 is TGTGCCAGTCACGGTATCAACAATGAGCAGTTCTTC.

This chain joins TRBV19 and TRBJ2-1; D may be TRBD1 (6 bases). Per germline, CDR1 LNHDA and CDR2 SQIVND (reference sequence). V dropped 10 bases and J dropped 7 bases, with 26 bases sitting between them. The CDR3 loop spans 16 amino acids. The DNA of the CDR3 is TGTGCCACAATTCAACCCACAGGGCTCGTTGGGAATGAGCAGTTCTTC. It yields the protein CATIQPTGLVGNEQFF.

The CDR3 is CASSSGGREGYTF. Written as DNA, the CDR3 is TGTGCCAGCAGCTCGGGGGGACGGGAAGGCTACACCTTC. The chain uses TRBV5-5 and TRBJ1-2, with D perhaps TRBD1 (5 bases). The CDR3 runs 13 residues. Trimming stripped 3 bases from V and 8 bases from J, with 14 bases between. CDR1 and CDR2 from the germline V gene are SGHKS and YYEKEE (reference sequence).

This clone came up a few times. This rearrangement joins TRBV6-4 to TRBJ2-3; 8 positions match TRBD2. The CDR3 extends over 15 amino acids. V dropped 4 bases and J dropped 5; count of bases not matched to a gene: 8. From germline, CDR1 is MRHNA and CDR2 SNTAGT. This chain's CDR3 is CASSVGAGAGDTQYF. In DNA form, the CDR3 reads TGTGCCAGCAGTGTTGGAGCGGGAGCGGGAGATACGCAGTATTTT.

V and J are TRBV28 and TRBJ1-2; D may be TRBD1 (6 bases). Trimming stripped 3 bases from V and 4 bases from J, with 9 bases between. Germline V gene lookup returns CDR1 MDHEN and CDR2 SYDVKM. This CDR3 contains 13 residues. CDR3 nucleotides: TGTGCCAGCAGTTTCAACAGGGCCTATGGCTACACCTTC. As protein: CASSFNRAYGYTF.

J is TRBJ2-7 and V is TRBV7-9, with 10 bases fitting TRBD1. CDR1 and CDR2 from the germline V gene are SEHNR and FQNEAQ (reference sequence). J gave up 1 base and V 2 bases, and 8 bases lay outside the gene matches. The CDR3 has 17 residues. CDR3 protein: CASSLLGQGTLSYEQYF. CDR3 DNA sequence: TGTGCCAGCAGCTTATTGGGACAGGGGACTCTTTCCTACGAGCAGTACTTC.

The chain combines TRBV18 with TRBJ2-3; 10 positions agree with TRBD1. V was pared by 4 bases and J by 6 bases, with 10 bases of the junction left unmatched. Germline assignment: CDR1 KGHSH and CDR2 LQKENI. The CDR3 is made up of 16 amino acids. The CDR3, as DNA: TGTGCCAGCTCACGTGGGACAGGGGAGCTCACGGATACGCAGTATTTT. It yields the protein CASSRGTGELTDTQYF.

V is TRBV5-6 and J is TRBJ1-5; D uncertain. Germline V gene sequence: CDR1 SGHDT, CDR2 YYEEEE. The CDR3 sequence is 15 residues long. Trimming stripped 1 base from V and 6 bases from J, with 14 bases between. CDR3 region: CASSLRGQLSQPQHF. The CDR3 DNA is TGTGCCAGCAGCTTGCGGGGTCAGTTGAGTCAGCCCCAGCATTTT. Filled out from reference TRBV5-6 and TRBJ1-5, the complete variable domain reads DAGVTQSPTHLIKTRGQQVTLRCSPKSGHDTVSWYQQALGQGPQFIFQYYEEEERQRGNFPDRFSGHQFPNYSSELNVNALLLGDSALYLCASSLRGQLSQPQHFGDGTRLSIL.

The chain recombines TRBV14 with TRBJ1-2; 7 bases agree with TRBD1. CDR3 length: 15 residues. From germline, CDR1 is SGHDN and CDR2 FVKESK. V shed 3 bases, J shed 4 bases, and the junction held 8 bases outside the gene matches. CDR3 DNA: TGTGCCAGCAGCCAGACAGGGTTTGAGGTCTATGGCTACACCTTC. Translating gives CASSQTGFEVYGYTF.

This chain connects TRBV18 to TRBJ2-7; 11 bases align to TRBD1. J gave up 7 bases and V 4 bases, and 6 bases lay outside the gene matches. Germline CDR1 reads KGHSH; CDR2 reads LQKENI. The CDR3 consists of 14 residues. This CDR3 is CASSLGQGAREQYF. The CDR3 DNA sequence: TGTGCCAGCTCACTTGGACAGGGGGCAAGGGAGCAGTACTTC.

This chain links TRBV6-2 or TRBV6-3 with TRBJ2-1; TRBD2 agrees at 7 bases. Trimming cost V 6 bases and J 0 bases; bases outside gene matches: 5. Germline V lookup: CDR1 MNHEY, CDR2 SVGEGT. The CDR3 contains 15 residues. CDR3 region: CASSLRGFSYNEQFF. In nucleotides, the CDR3 is TGTGCCAGCAGCCTGCGGGGGTTCTCCTACAATGAGCAGTTCTTC.

Details on this clone: A much larger clone lies a single base off, so this may be a read error. The rearrangement uses TRBV7-9 and TRBJ2-7; no clear D. This CDR3 has 11 residues. The germline V gene encodes CDR1 SEHNR and CDR2 FQNEAQ (reference sequence). Deletions cut 5 bases from V and 3 bases from J, with 5 bases between. The CDR3 spells CASSASYEQYF. The CDR3 DNA reads TGTGCCAGCAGCGCGAGCTACGAGCAGTACTTC.